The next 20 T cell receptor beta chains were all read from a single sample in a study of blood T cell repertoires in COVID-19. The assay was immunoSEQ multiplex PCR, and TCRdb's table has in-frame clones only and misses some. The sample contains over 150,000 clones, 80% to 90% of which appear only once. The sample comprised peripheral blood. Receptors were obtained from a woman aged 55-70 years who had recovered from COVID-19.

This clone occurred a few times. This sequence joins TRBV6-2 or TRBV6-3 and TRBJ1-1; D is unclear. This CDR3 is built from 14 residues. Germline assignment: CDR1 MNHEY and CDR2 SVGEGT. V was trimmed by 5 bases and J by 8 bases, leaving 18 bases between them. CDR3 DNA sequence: TGTGCCAGCAGTCGTTTATTAGAGGGCTTGGAAGCTTTCTTT. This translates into CASSRLLEGLEAFF.

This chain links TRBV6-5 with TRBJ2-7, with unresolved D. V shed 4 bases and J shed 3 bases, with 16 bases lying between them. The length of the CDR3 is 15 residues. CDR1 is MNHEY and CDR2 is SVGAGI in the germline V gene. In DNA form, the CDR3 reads TGTGCCAGCAGTTTACTCAGAGAGCCTAGCTACGAGCAGTACTTC. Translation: CASSLLREPSYEQYF.

The CDR3 sequence is CASSSRTGGGSDTQYF. The CDR3 DNA reads as TGTGCCAGCAGCTCCCGGACAGGGGGAGGATCAGATACGCAGTATTTT. This chain links TRBV11-3 with TRBJ2-3; 10 nucleotides align to TRBD1. This CDR3 contains 16 residues. The ends lost 4 bases at V and 4 bases at J; junction bases unmatched: 8. Germline-derived CDR1 and CDR2 are SGHNT and YENEEA.

This chain's CDR3 is CASSVSGGAYNEQFF. In nucleotides, the CDR3 is TGTGCCAGCAGCGTTAGTGGGGGGGCCTACAATGAGCAGTTCTTC. The V gene is TRBV28, the J gene TRBJ2-1, with 7 bases aligning to TRBD2. The CDR3 spans 15 residues. In germline, CDR1 is MDHEN, CDR2 SYDVKM. The J segment lost 2 bases and the V segment lost 6 bases, leaving 7 bases of the junction unmatched. The complete variable domain, with remaining parts taken from reference TRBV28 and TRBJ2-1, reads DVKVTQSSRYLVKRTGEKVFLECVQDMDHENMFWYRQDPGLGLRLIYFSYDVKMKEKGDIPEGYSVSREKKERFSLILESASTNQTSMYLCASSVSGGAYNEQFFGPGTRLTVL.

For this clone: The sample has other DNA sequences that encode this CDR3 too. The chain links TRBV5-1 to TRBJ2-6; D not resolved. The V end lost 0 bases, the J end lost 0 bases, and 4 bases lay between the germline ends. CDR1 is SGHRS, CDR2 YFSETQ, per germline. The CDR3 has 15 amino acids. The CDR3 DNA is TGCGCCAGCAGCTTGGCGGGCTCTGGGGCCAACGTCCTGACTTTC. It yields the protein CASSLAGSGANVLTF.

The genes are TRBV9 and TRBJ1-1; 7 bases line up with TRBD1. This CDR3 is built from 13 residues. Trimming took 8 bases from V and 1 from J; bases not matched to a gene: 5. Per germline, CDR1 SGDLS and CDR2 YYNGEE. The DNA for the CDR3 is TGTGCCAGTTCCCAGGGGGGGAACACTGAAGCTTTCTTT. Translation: CASSQGGNTEAFF.

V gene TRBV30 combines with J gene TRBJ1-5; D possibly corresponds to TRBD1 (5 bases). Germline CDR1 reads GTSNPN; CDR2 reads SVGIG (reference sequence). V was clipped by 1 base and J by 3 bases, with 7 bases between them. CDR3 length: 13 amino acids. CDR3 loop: CAWSGDSNQPQHF. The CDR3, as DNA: TGTGCCTGGAGTGGGGACTCCAATCAGCCCCAGCATTTT.

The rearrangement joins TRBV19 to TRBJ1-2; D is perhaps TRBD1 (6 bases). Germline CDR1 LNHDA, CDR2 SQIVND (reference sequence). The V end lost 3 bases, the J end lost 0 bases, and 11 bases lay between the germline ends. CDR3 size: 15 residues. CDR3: CASSMGRQANYGYTF. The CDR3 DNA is TGTGCCAGTAGTATGGGTCGACAGGCTAACTATGGCTACACCTTC.

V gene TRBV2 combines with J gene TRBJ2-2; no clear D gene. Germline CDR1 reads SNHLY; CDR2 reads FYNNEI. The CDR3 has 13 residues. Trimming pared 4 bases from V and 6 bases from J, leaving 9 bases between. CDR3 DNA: TGTGCCAGCAGTGCAGGCCCCCCCGGGGAGCTGTTTTTT. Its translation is CASSAGPPGELFF.

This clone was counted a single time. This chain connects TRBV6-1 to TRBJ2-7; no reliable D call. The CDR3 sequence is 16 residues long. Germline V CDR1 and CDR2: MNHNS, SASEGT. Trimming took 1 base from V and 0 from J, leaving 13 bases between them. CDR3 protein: CASSEDWLQISYEQYF. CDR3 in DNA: TGTGCCAGCAGTGAAGATTGGTTACAGATCTCCTACGAGCAGTACTTC.

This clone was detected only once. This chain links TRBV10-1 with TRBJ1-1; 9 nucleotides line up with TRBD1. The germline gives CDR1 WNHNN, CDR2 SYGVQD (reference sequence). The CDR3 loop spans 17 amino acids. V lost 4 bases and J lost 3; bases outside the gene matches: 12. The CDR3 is CASSGPTQQGAYTEAFF. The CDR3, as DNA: TGCGCCAGCAGTGGACCCACCCAACAGGGGGCCTACACTGAAGCTTTCTTT.

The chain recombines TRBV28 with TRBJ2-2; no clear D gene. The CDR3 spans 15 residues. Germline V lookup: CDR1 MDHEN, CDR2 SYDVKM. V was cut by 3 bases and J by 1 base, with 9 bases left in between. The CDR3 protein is CASSFGVLNTGELFF. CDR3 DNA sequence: TGTGCCAGCAGTTTTGGAGTTTTGAACACCGGGGAGCTGTTTTTT. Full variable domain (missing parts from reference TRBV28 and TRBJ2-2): DVKVTQSSRYLVKRTGEKVFLECVQDMDHENMFWYRQDPGLGLRLIYFSYDVKMKEKGDIPEGYSVSREKKERFSLILESASTNQTSMYLCASSFGVLNTGELFFGEGSRLTVL.

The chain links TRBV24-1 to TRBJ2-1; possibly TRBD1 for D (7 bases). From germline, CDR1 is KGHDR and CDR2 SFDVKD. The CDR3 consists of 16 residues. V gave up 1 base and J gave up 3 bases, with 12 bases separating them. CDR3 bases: TGTGCCACCAGTGATTTACCCCAGGGGGGCTACAATGAGCAGTTCTTC. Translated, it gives CATSDLPQGGYNEQFF.

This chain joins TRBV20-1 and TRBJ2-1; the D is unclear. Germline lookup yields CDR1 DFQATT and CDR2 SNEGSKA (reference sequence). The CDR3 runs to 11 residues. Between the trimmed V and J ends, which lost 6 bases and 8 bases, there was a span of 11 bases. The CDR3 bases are TGCAGTGCGCCCCTGAGTCATGAGCAGTTCTTC. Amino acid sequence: CSAPLSHEQFF.

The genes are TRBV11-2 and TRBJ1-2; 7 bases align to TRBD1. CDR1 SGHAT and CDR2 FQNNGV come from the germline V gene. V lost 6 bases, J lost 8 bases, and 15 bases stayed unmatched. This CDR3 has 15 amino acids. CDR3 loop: CASRGYPGQSRGYTF. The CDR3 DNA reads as TGTGCCAGCAGAGGTTACCCGGGACAGTCTCGAGGCTACACCTTC.

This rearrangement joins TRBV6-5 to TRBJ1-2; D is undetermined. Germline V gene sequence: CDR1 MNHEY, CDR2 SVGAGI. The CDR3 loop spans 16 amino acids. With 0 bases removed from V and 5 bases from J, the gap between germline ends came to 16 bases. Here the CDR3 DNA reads TGTGCCAGCAGTTACTCGAGTAACGGTGGAGGGTATGGCTACACCTTC. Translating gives CASSYSSNGGGYGYTF.

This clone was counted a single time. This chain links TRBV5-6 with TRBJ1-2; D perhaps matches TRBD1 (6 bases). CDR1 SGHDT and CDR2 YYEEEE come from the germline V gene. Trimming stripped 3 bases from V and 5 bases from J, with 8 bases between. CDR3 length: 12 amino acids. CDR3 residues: CASSYTGYGYTF. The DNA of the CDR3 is TGTGCCAGCAGCTACACAGGGTATGGCTACACCTTC.

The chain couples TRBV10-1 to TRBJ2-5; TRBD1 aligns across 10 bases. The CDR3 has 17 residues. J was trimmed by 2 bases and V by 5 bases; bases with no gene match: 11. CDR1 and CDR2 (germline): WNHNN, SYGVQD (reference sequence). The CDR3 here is CASSPSKGTGEQETQYF. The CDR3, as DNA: TGCGCCAGCAGTCCCTCTAAGGGGACAGGGGAACAAGAGACCCAGTACTTC.

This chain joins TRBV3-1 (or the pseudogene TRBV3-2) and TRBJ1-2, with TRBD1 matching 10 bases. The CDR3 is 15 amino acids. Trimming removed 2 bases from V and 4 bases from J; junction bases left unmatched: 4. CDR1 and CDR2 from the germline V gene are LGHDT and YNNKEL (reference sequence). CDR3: CASSQKTGGLYGYTF. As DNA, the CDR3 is TGTGCCAGCAGCCAAAAGACAGGGGGCCTCTATGGCTACACCTTC.

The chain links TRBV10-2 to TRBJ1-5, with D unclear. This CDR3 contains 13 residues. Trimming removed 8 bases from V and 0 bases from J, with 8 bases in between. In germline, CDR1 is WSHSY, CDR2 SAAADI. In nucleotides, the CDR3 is TGCGCCAGCCGCGAGAATAGCAATCAGCCCCAGCATTTT. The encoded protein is CASRENSNQPQHF.